A single sample gave rise to the 24 T cell receptor beta chains below, sequenced in a study of control samples from healthy donors and cancer patients. The data were produced by immunoSEQ multiplex PCR, yet TCRdb's version contains in-frame clones alone and is incomplete. The sample holds some 200,000 clones, 90% to 95% seen once. The sample taken for sequencing was blood. These receptors came from a woman in her thirties in good health.

The chain couples TRBV10-3 to TRBJ1-2; tentatively, D is TRBD1 (5 bases). Trimming removed 3 bases from V and 1 base from J, with 6 bases in between. This CDR3 spans 13 amino acids. In germline, CDR1 is ENHRY, CDR2 SYGVKD. The CDR3: CAISDGGNYGYTF. In DNA form, the CDR3 reads TGTGCCATCAGTGATGGGGGTAACTATGGCTACACCTTC.

This clone was detected a few times. The V gene is TRBV7-9, the J gene TRBJ2-5; possibly TRBD2 for D (6 bases). Germline V lookup: CDR1 SEHNR, CDR2 FQNEAQ (reference sequence). The CDR3 has 15 amino acids. Trimming pared 3 bases from V and 2 bases from J, leaving 13 bases between. CDR3 nucleotides: TGTGCCAGCAGCTTTCCCCGGACTACTCAAGAGACCCAGTACTTC. It translates to CASSFPRTTQETQYF.

This rearrangement joins TRBV28 to TRBJ1-6; unclear D gene. The V end lost 4 bases, the J end lost 7 bases, and 17 bases lay between the germline ends. The germline gives CDR1 MDHEN, CDR2 SYDVKM. This CDR3 contains 16 residues. DNA for the CDR3: TGTGCCAGCAGTTACCCATGGGGAGGGATAAATTCACCCCTCCACTTT. Encoded protein: CASSYPWGGINSPLHF. Using reference TRBV28 and TRBJ1-6 for the parts outside the CDR3, the full variable domain is DVKVTQSSRYLVKRTGEKVFLECVQDMDHENMFWYRQDPGLGLRLIYFSYDVKMKEKGDIPEGYSVSREKKERFSLILESASTNQTSMYLCASSYPWGGINSPLHFGNGTRLTVT.

V and J are TRBV19 and TRBJ1-3, with a tentative D call TRBD1 (5 bases). V lost 6 bases and J lost 0, with 9 bases in between. CDR1 is LNHDA, CDR2 SQIVND, per germline (reference sequence). The CDR3 extends over 14 amino acids. As DNA, the CDR3 is TGTGCCAGTAGCCGACAGAGCTCTGGAAACACCATATATTTT. It encodes CASSRQSSGNTIYF.

The V call is TRBV27, the J call TRBJ1-5; TRBD1 aligns across 9 bases. This CDR3 is built from 15 residues. Trimming removed 6 bases from V and 3 bases from J; junction bases left unmatched: 6. From germline, CDR1 is MNHEY and CDR2 SMNVEV (reference sequence). This CDR3 reads CASSSRDRANQPQHF. The CDR3 region has the DNA TGTGCCAGCAGCTCCCGGGACAGGGCCAATCAGCCCCAGCATTTT.

V gene TRBV4-1 combines with J gene TRBJ2-5; 11 bases match TRBD2. CDR3 length: 17 residues. Germline assignment: CDR1 MGHRA and CDR2 YSYEKL. With 0 bases clipped from V and 4 bases from J, the junction kept 7 bases outside the gene matches. The CDR3 region has the DNA TGCGCCAGCAGCCAAGAGATAGCGGGAGGGCCGGGAGAGACCCAGTACTTC. The encoded protein is CASSQEIAGGPGETQYF.

This chain uses TRBV12-3 or TRBV12-4 with TRBJ1-2; D is perhaps TRBD1 (5 bases). CDR3 length: 12 residues. Between the trimmed V and J ends, which lost 6 bases and 8 bases, there was a span of 13 bases. This chain's CDR3 is CASSRQSRGYTF. The CDR3 bases are TGTGCCAGCAGCCGACAGTCCCGGGGCTACACCTTC.

The chain carries TRBV3-1 (or the pseudogene TRBV3-2) and TRBJ1-2; the match to TRBD1 covers 12 bases. V shed 5 bases, J shed 7 bases, and the junction held 8 bases outside the gene matches. This CDR3 comprises 15 residues. Germline CDR1 is LGHDT and CDR2 is YNNKEL (reference sequence). CDR3 protein: CASSDFRDRGPGYTF. DNA of the CDR3: TGTGCCAGCAGCGACTTTAGGGACAGGGGGCCTGGCTACACCTTC.

The chain has TRBV6-5 and TRBJ2-1; TRBD2 matches 14 bases. Per germline, CDR1 MNHEY and CDR2 SVGAGI. The V and J ends lost 6 bases and 6 bases, in that order; junction bases with no gene match: 1. The CDR3 runs 14 residues. The CDR3 sequence: CASRTSGRVNEQFF. The CDR3 nucleotides are TGTGCCAGCAGGACTAGCGGGAGGGTCAATGAGCAGTTCTTC.

The genes are TRBV6-5 and TRBJ1-2, with TRBD1 matching over 10 bases. The CDR3 has 15 amino acids. V lost 2 bases and J lost 2; bases outside the gene matches: 2. Germline CDR1 MNHEY, CDR2 SVGAGI. The CDR3 nucleotides are TGTGCCAGCAGTTACGGGACAGGGGACAACTATGGCTACACCTTC. Protein: CASSYGTGDNYGYTF.

This chain's CDR3 is CASSLSGQGSGNTIYF. In DNA, the CDR3 is TGTGCCAGCAGTTTATCGGGACAGGGGTCTGGAAACACCATATATTTT. This rearrangement joins TRBV27 to TRBJ1-3; 10 nucleotides agree with TRBD1. The CDR3 contains 16 residues. V lost 0 bases, J lost 1 base, and 0 bases stayed unmatched. Per germline, CDR1 MNHEY and CDR2 SMNVEV (reference sequence).

The chain links TRBV29-1 to TRBJ2-2, with no clear D. The germline gives CDR1 SQVTM, CDR2 ANQGSEA. The CDR3 totals 12 residues. V was trimmed by 1 base and J by 4 bases, leaving 4 bases between them. The CDR3 DNA sequence: TGCAGCGTTGAAGGGGGCACCGGGGAGCTGTTTTTT. Translation gives CSVEGGTGELFF.

The rearrangement joins TRBV4-1 to TRBJ1-2; 9 bases fit TRBD1. The CDR3 covers 16 residues. V was clipped by 2 bases and J by 4 bases; unmatched bases: 8. From germline, CDR1 is MGHRA and CDR2 YSYEKL. CDR3 sequence (DNA): TGCGCCAGCAGCCAAAACCCGGGACAGGGCACCTATGGCTACACCTTC. As protein: CASSQNPGQGTYGYTF.

This sequence joins TRBV4-3 and TRBJ2-7, with D tentatively TRBD1 or TRBD2 (5 bases each). Trimming took 1 base from V and 0 from J, leaving 10 bases between them. Per germline, CDR1 LGHNA and CDR2 YSLEER. CDR3 length: 15 amino acids. The CDR3, as DNA: TGCGCCAGCAGCCAAGTTTGGGACGGCTCCTACGAGCAGTACTTC. Encoded protein: CASSQVWDGSYEQYF.

The chain recombines TRBV5-1 with TRBJ1-5; 10 positions match TRBD1. The V gene end was trimmed by 5 bases and the J gene end by 3 bases; junction bases not matched to a gene: 5. This CDR3 has 15 residues. The germline CDR1 and CDR2 sequences are SGHRS and YFSETQ. The CDR3 DNA reads TGCGCCAGCAGTTCGACAGGGGGCCCCAATCAGCCCCAGCATTTT. It translates to CASSSTGGPNQPQHF.

This sequence joins TRBV29-1 and TRBJ2-3; 12 bases map to TRBD2. The length of the CDR3 is 15 residues. From germline, CDR1 is SQVTM and CDR2 ANQGSEA. The J segment lost 8 bases and the V segment lost 0 bases, leaving 6 bases of the junction unmatched. Here the CDR3 reads CSVEDALAGGGTQYF. DNA of the CDR3: TGCAGCGTTGAAGATGCCCTAGCGGGAGGGGGTACGCAGTATTTT.

The CDR3 DNA sequence: TGTGCCAGCAGTTTACCCTACCAGACAACTAATGAAAAACTGTTTTTT. It encodes CASSLPYQTTNEKLFF. The chain recombines TRBV28 with TRBJ1-4; no reliable D call. The CDR3 covers 16 residues. Germline V gene sequence: CDR1 MDHEN, CDR2 SYDVKM. The ends were cut back, 2 bases at V and 0 bases at J, with 10 bases in the middle.

This chain uses TRBV19 with TRBJ1-4; 7 nucleotides match TRBD1. This CDR3 has 14 residues. Germline V lookup: CDR1 LNHDA, CDR2 SQIVND (reference sequence). V shed 5 bases, J shed 4 bases, and the junction held 4 bases outside the gene matches. The CDR3 is CASSRGQLNEKLFF. The DNA of the CDR3 is TGTGCCAGTAGTCGGGGACAGCTTAATGAAAAACTGTTTTTT.

Remarks on this clone: Other DNA sequences in the same sample also yield this CDR3. V is TRBV12-3 or TRBV12-4 and J is TRBJ2-5; D is uncertain. V lost 5 bases and J 1 base, leaving 2 bases between the germline ends. CDR3 length: 11 amino acids. CDR3 nucleotides: TGTGCCAGCAGTCTCCAAGAGACCCAGTACTTC. Residues: CASSLQETQYF.

This clone appeared once. V gene TRBV2 combines with J gene TRBJ1-6; D remains unclear. Germline V gene data show CDR1 as SNHLY and CDR2 as FYNNEI. The CDR3 contains 15 residues. The V gene lost 0 bases and the J gene lost 6 bases, with 9 bases spanning the gap. The CDR3 sequence: CASSEALGTNSPLHF. The DNA for the CDR3 is TGTGCCAGCAGTGAAGCGTTAGGCACTAATTCACCCCTCCACTTT.

The chain carries TRBV27 and TRBJ1-6; no clear D gene. The V end was cut by 4 bases, the J end by 0 bases, with 4 bases between. Germline V lookup: CDR1 MNHEY, CDR2 SMNVEV (reference sequence). This CDR3 contains 14 residues. The CDR3 nucleotides are TGTGCCAGCAGTTCTCCCTCCTATAATTCACCCCTCCACTTT. Translation: CASSSPSYNSPLHF.

Of note for this clone: Within the sample, other DNA sequences also encode this same CDR3. The rearrangement joins TRBV11-2 to TRBJ1-5; D possibly corresponds to TRBD1 (5 bases). The V gene's germline CDR1 is SGHAT and CDR2 FQNNGV. Trimming removed 1 base at V and 1 base at J, with 8 bases between. This CDR3 is built from 15 residues. CDR3 protein: CASSLGGGSNQPQHF. The CDR3 DNA reads TGTGCCAGCAGCTTAGGGGGGGGGAGCAATCAGCCCCAGCATTTT.

For this clone: This specimen includes other DNA sequences encoding the same CDR3. The chain joins TRBV25-1 to TRBJ2-3; D is undetermined. CDR1 is MGHDK, CDR2 SYGVNS, per germline. The CDR3 extends over 13 amino acids. Trimming cost V 1 base and J 1 base, with 3 bases left between them. CDR3 in amino acids: CASSESGTDTQYF. As DNA, the CDR3 is TGTGCCAGCAGTGAATCGGGCACAGATACGCAGTATTTT.

This clone was detected only once. V is TRBV19 and J is TRBJ2-2, with TRBD1 matching over 10 bases. CDR1 LNHDA and CDR2 SQIVND come from the germline V gene (reference sequence). The CDR3 is made up of 15 amino acids. The V and J ends lost 5 bases and 4 bases, in that order; junction bases with no gene match: 4. The CDR3 spells CASSPRTGGTGELFF. For the CDR3, the DNA is TGTGCCAGTAGTCCCCGGACAGGGGGCACCGGGGAGCTGTTTTTT.